These T cell receptor beta chains were read from a single sample in a study of T-cell memory formation after mild COVID-19. TCRdb reprocessed the 5' RACE reads with MiXCR, giving one entry per CDR3 protein. The data show 470,000 or so distinct CDR3 sequences, 18% seen once. Sequencing was done on a sample of PBMCs or a T cell subset sorted from them (not recorded which). The receptors originated from an adult woman who had mild COVID-19 (a few samples of this study predate the infection). Cell type and time point are not known. CDR3s include the opening cysteine and the closing phenylalanine or tryptophan. The D gene is left open where the match is weak. Part of the rows lack a size; the others show once, few, many or a class for expanded clones.

size	V	D	J	CDR3	DNA
NA	TRBV5-1	NA	TRBJ2-3	CASSWGDYLNTDTQYF	TGCGCCAGCAGCTGGGGAGACTACCTTAACACAGATACGCAGTATTTT
NA	TRBV7-2	NA	TRBJ1-2	CASTPNEPANYGYTF	TGTGCCAGCACCCCCAATGAGCCAGCGAACTATGGCTACACCTTC
NA	TRBV20-1	NA	TRBJ1-2	CSARDKGLPGYGYTF	TGCAGTGCTAGAGACAAGGGGCTCCCGGGTTATGGCTACACCTTC
NA	TRBV7-9	NA	TRBJ1-2	CASSPGDISLNYGYTF	TGTGCCAGCAGCCCAGGGGACATATCACTGAACTATGGCTACACCTTC
NA	TRBV6-2/TRBV6-3	NA	TRBJ1-5	CASSPPWGGGQPQHF	TGTGCCAGCAGCCCACCATGGGGCGGGGGTCAGCCCCAGCATTTT
NA	TRBV7-9	NA	TRBJ2-3	CASSSFQGRITDTQYF	TGTGCCAGCAGCTCGTTTCAGGGGCGCATCACAGATACGCAGTATTTT
many	TRBV12-3/TRBV12-4	NA	TRBJ2-7	CASSRGGTLTYEQYF	TGTGCCAGCAGCCGAGGTGGGACTCTCACCTACGAGCAGTACTTC
few	TRBV6-2/TRBV6-3	NA	TRBJ2-7	CASSEGGFGQYF	TGTGCCAGCAGCGAAGGGGGTTTTGGGCAGTACTTC
NA	TRBV11-2	NA	TRBJ2-1	CASTGSLNEQFF	TGTGCCAGCACAGGGAGCCTCAATGAGCAGTTCTTC
few	TRBV18	TRBD2	TRBJ2-3	CASSPPGLAGGRTDTQYF	TGTGCCAGCTCACCACCGGGCCTAGCGGGGGGACGCACAGATACGCAGTATTTT